Below, 14 T cell receptor beta chains from the same sample are listed, as sequenced in a study of CXCR3-negative and CXCR3-positive naive CD8 T cells. Regarding the study as a whole: Naive cells with CXCR3 showed TRB CDR3s that were more hydrophobic than those in CXCR3-negative naive cells.

Libraries were UMI-labeled 5' RACE TRB cDNA. For each CDR3 protein, TCRdb gives one entry from its re-call of the 5' RACE reads, without DNA. Listed are 130,000 or so distinct CDR3 sequences; around 0.41% falls within the top ten. Antigen specificity for these receptors is unknown. The sample taken for sequencing was naive CXCR3+ CD8+ T cells from blood. The subset was: CD45RO-CCR7+CD27+CD95- naive CD8+ T cells expressing CXCR3 (TNR3+). These receptors originate from a human donor in good health. Some clones in this sample may be carry-over from other donors' samples.

This chain links TRBV28 with TRBJ2-1; checking the TCRdb D call of TRBD2 is not possible without DNA. This CDR3 has 17 amino acids. Germline loops: CDR1 MDHEN, CDR2 SYDVKM. The CDR3 region is CASSLPLGALPYNEQFF.

This chain connects TRBV29-1 to TRBJ2-3; absent DNA, TCRdb's TRBD1 call cannot be checked. The germline CDR1 and CDR2 sequences are SQVTM and ANQGSEA. The CDR3 consists of 14 residues. The CDR3 is CSVERTASTDTQYF.

The genes are TRBV6-8 and TRBJ1-5; TCRdb designates TRBD1, a call that cannot be tested without DNA. In germline, CDR1 is MNHGY, CDR2 SAAAGT. CDR3 length equals 16 residues. The CDR3 sequence: CASRHRVSSGNQPQHF.

The rearrangement joins TRBV4-1 to TRBJ2-7; the TCRdb call, TRBD2, lacks DNA for checking. This CDR3 has 17 amino acids. Germline CDR1 is MGHRA and CDR2 is YSYEKL. The CDR3 sequence: CASSQENGLAGVDEQYF.

This chain joins TRBV12-3 or TRBV12-4 and TRBJ1-3. This CDR3 contains 17 residues. CDR3 sequence reads: CASSPRTGGSSGNTIYF.

V usage is TRBV5-4 and J usage is TRBJ2-1; TCRdb gives TRBD1 as the D gene, but with no DNA this cannot be confirmed. In germline, CDR1 is SGHNT, CDR2 YYREEE (reference sequence). The CDR3 is made up of 16 amino acids. This CDR3 reads CASSLMGVLLNNEQFF. Full variable domain (remainder filled in from reference TRBV5-4 and TRBJ2-1): ETGVTQSPTHLIKTRGQQVTLRCSSQSGHNTVSWYQQALGQGPQFIFQYYREEENGRGNFPPRFSGLQFPNYSSELNVNALELDDSALYLCASSLMGVLLNNEQFFGPGTRLTVL.

The genes are TRBV7-6 and TRBJ2-1; the TCRdb call, TRBD2, lacks DNA for checking. Germline CDR1 SGHVS, CDR2 FNYEAQ. There are 18 residues in the CDR3. CDR3 sequence reads: CASSFLAGGWSSYNEQFF. Full variable domain (remainder filled in from reference TRBV7-6 and TRBJ2-1): GAGVSQSPRYKVTKRGQDVALRCDPISGHVSLYWYRQALGQGPEFLTYFNYEAQQDKSGLPNDRFSAERPEGSISTLTIQRTEQRDSAMYRCASSFLAGGWSSYNEQFFGPGTRLTVL.

The V call is TRBV7-9, the J call TRBJ2-2; the D gene TCRdb calls, TRBD1, cannot be checked with no DNA. The germline gives CDR1 SEHNR, CDR2 FQNEAQ (reference sequence). The CDR3 contains 16 residues. CDR3 residues: CASRPKGTGNTGELFF. Looking up the rest from reference TRBV7-9 and TRBJ2-2 gives the full variable domain: DTGVSQNPRHKITKRGQNVTFRCDPISEHNRLYWYRQTLGQGPEFLTYFQNEAQLEKSRLLSDRFSAERPKGSFSTLEIQRTEQGDSAMYLCASRPKGTGNTGELFFGEGSRLTVL.

This chain connects TRBV7-9 to TRBJ2-7; the D gene TCRdb calls, TRBD2, cannot be checked with no DNA. Germline-derived CDR1 and CDR2 are SEHNR and FQNEAQ (reference sequence). The CDR3 runs to 15 residues. CDR3 protein: CASSPAGTSTYEQYF.

The J gene is TRBJ2-2, the V gene TRBV4-1; TCRdb picks TRBD1, but there is no DNA to check that call. Germline V gene lookup returns CDR1 MGHRA and CDR2 YSYEKL. This CDR3 spans 17 amino acids. The CDR3 sequence: CASSQPKMGVPSGELFF.

This sequence joins TRBV21-1 and TRBJ2-1; the D call from TCRdb, TRBD2, cannot be confirmed without DNA. TRBV21-1 is noted as a pseudogene. The length of the CDR3 is 18 residues. Here the CDR3 reads CASSKKASGSVDGNEQFF.

V and J are TRBV29-1 and TRBJ2-2. The germline gives CDR1 SQVTM, CDR2 ANQGSEA. This CDR3 has 13 residues. The CDR3 region is CSVEDGDTGELFF.

This sequence joins TRBV19 and TRBJ2-7; as DNA is missing, the TRBD2 call by TCRdb cannot be tested. Germline V lookup: CDR1 LNHDA, CDR2 SQIVND (reference sequence). This CDR3 region has 14 residues. CDR3 in amino acids: CASRPASGSYEQYF.

The V and J genes are TRBV29-1 and TRBJ2-3; TCRdb proposes TRBD1, but this gene call is untestable without DNA. The V gene's germline CDR1 is SQVTM and CDR2 ANQGSEA. There are 14 residues in the CDR3. The CDR3 region is CSVVLGRNTDTQYF.